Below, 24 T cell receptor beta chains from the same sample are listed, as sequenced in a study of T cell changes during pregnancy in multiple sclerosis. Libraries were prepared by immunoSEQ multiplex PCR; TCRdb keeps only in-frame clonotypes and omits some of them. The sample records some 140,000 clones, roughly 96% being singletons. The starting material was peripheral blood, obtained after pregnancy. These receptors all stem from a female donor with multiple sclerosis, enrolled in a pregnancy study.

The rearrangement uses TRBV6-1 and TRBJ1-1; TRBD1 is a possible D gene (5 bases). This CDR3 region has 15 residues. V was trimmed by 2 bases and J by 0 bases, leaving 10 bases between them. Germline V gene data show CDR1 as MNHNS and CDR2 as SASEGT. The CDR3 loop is CASSEIRVMNTEAFF. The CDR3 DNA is TGTGCCAGCAGTGAAATCAGGGTTATGAACACTGAAGCTTTCTTT.

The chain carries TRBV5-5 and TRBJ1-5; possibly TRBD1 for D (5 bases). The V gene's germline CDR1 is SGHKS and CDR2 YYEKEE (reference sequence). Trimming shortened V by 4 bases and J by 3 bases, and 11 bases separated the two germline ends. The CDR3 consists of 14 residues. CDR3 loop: CASSRDFFNQPQHF. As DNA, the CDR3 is TGTGCCAGCAGCCGGGACTTTTTCAATCAGCCCCAGCATTTT.

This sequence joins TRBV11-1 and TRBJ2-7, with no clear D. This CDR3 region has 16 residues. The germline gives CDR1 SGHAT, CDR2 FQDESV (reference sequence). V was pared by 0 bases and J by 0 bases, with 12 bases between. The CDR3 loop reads CASSLAPRGLSYEQYF. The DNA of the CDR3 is TGTGCCAGCAGCTTAGCGCCGCGAGGCCTCTCCTACGAGCAGTACTTC.

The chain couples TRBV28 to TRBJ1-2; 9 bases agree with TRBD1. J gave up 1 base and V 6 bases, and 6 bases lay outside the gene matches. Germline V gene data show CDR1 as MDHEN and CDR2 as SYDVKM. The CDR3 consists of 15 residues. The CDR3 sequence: CASRPWDRVNYGYTF. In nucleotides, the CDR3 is TGTGCCAGCAGGCCCTGGGACAGGGTTAACTATGGCTACACCTTC.

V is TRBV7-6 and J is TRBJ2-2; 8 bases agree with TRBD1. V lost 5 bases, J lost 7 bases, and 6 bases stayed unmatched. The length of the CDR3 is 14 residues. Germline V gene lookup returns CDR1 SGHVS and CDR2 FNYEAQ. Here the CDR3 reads CASSPGQAGGELFF. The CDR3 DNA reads TGTGCCAGCAGCCCGGGACAGGCGGGCGGGGAGCTGTTTTTT. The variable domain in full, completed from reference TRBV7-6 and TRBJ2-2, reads GAGVSQSPRYKVTKRGQDVALRCDPISGHVSLYWYRQALGQGPEFLTYFNYEAQQDKSGLPNDRFSAERPEGSISTLTIQRTEQRDSAMYRCASSPGQAGGELFFGEGSRLTVL.

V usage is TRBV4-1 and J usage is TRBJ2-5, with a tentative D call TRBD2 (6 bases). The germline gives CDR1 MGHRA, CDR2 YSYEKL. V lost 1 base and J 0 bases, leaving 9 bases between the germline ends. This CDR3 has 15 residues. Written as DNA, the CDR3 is TGCGCCAGCAGCCAAGGGGGACTGTACCAAGAGACCCAGTACTTC. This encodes CASSQGGLYQETQYF.

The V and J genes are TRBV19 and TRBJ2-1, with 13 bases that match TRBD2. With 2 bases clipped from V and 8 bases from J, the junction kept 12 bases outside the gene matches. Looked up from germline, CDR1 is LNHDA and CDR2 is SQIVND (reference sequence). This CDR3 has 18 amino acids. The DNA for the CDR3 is TGTGCCAGTAGTATACCGGTTAGCGGACTAGCGGGAGCGGATGAGCAGTTCTTC. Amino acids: CASSIPVSGLAGADEQFF.

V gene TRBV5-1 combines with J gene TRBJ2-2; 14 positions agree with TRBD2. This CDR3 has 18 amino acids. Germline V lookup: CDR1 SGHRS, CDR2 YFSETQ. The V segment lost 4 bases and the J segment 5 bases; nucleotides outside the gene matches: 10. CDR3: CASSRTSGRPGGTGELFF. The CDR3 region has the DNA TGCGCCAGCAGCCGGACTAGCGGGAGGCCCGGTGGGACCGGGGAGCTGTTTTTT.

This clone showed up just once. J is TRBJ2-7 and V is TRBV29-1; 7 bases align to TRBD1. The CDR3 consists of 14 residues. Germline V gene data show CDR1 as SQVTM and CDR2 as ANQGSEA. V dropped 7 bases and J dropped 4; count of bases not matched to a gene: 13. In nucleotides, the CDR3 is TGCAGCGCTACCCTAAGGGACAGTGGGTACGAGCAGTACTTC. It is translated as CSATLRDSGYEQYF.

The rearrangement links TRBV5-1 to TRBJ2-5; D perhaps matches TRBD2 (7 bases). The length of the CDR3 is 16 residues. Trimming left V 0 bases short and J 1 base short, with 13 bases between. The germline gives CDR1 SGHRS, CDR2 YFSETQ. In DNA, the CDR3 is TGCGCCAGCAGCTTGGGCTCGGGGGGCACCCAAGAGACCCAGTACTTC. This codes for CASSLGSGGTQETQYF.

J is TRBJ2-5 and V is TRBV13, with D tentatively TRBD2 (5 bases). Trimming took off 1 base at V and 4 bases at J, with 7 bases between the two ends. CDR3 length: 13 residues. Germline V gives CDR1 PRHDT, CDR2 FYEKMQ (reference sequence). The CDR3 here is CASSLALAETQYF. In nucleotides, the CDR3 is TGTGCCAGCAGCTTAGCGCTAGCAGAGACCCAGTACTTC.

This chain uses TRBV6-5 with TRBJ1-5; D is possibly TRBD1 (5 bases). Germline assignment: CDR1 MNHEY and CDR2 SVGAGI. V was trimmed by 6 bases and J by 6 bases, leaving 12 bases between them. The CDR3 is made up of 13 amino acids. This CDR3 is CASRSRVSQPQHF. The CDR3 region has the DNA TGTGCCAGCAGATCCAGGGTTTCTCAGCCCCAGCATTTT.

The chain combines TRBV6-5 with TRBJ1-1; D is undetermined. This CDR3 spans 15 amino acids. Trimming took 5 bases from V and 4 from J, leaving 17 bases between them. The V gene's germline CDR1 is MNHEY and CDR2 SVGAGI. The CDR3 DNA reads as TGTGCCAGCAGTCTGACTCCAGTGGGGAGCACTGAAGCTTTCTTT. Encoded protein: CASSLTPVGSTEAFF.

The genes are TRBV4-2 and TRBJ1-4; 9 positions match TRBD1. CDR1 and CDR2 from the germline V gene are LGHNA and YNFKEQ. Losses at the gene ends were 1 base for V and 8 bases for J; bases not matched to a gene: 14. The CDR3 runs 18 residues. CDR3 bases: TGTGCCAGCAGCCAAGCTCGGGACAGGGACCTCCGTGGCGAAAAACTGTTTTTT. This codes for CASSQARDRDLRGEKLFF.

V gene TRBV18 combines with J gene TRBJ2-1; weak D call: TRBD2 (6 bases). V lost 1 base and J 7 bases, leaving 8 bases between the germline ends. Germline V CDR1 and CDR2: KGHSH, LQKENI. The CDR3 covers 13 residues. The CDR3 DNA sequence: TGTGCCAGCTCACCACTCGCGGGAAATGAGCAGTTCTTC. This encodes CASSPLAGNEQFF.

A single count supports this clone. The CDR3 is CASSVGLAWELFF. The DNA of the CDR3 is TGTGCCAGCAGCGTAGGACTAGCCTGGGAGCTGTTTTTT. The chain has TRBV9 and TRBJ2-2; 7 bases fit TRBD2. Germline lookup yields CDR1 SGDLS and CDR2 YYNGEE. The CDR3 is made up of 13 amino acids. J lost 9 bases, V lost 0 bases, and 2 bases had no gene match.

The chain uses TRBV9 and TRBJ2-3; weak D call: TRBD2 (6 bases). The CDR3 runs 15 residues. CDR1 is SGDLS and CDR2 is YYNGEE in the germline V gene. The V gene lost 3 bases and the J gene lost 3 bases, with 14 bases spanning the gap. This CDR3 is CASSALEGRTDTQYF. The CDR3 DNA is TGTGCCAGCAGCGCATTGGAGGGTAGGACAGATACGCAGTATTTT.

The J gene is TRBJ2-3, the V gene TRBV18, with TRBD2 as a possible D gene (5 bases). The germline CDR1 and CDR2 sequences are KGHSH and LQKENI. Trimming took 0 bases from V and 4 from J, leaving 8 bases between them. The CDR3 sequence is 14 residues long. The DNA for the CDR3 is TGTGCCAGCTCACCACCGGCGGGTCCAGATACGCAGTATTTT. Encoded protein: CASSPPAGPDTQYF.

The CDR3 protein is CASSLAGGVAKNIQYF. In nucleotides, the CDR3 is TGTGCCAGCTCACTAGCGGGAGGCGTGGCCAAAAACATTCAGTACTTC. V and J are TRBV7-9 and TRBJ2-4; 12 bases are a match to TRBD2. The CDR3 sequence is 16 residues long. Trimming took 8 bases from V and 1 from J; bases not matched to a gene: 6. CDR1 is SEHNR and CDR2 is FQNEAQ in the germline V gene (reference sequence). Filled out from reference TRBV7-9 and TRBJ2-4, the complete variable domain reads DTGVSQNPRHKITKRGQNVTFRCDPISEHNRLYWYRQTLGQGPEFLTYFQNEAQLEKSRLLSDRFSAERPKGSFSTLEIQRTEQGDSAMYLCASSLAGGVAKNIQYFGAGTRLSVL.

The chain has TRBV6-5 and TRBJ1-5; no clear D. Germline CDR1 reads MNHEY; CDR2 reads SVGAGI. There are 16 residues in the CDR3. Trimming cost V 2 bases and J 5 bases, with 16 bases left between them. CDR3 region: CASSYPPRWSHQPQHF. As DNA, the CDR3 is TGTGCCAGCAGTTACCCTCCCCGGTGGTCGCATCAGCCCCAGCATTTT.

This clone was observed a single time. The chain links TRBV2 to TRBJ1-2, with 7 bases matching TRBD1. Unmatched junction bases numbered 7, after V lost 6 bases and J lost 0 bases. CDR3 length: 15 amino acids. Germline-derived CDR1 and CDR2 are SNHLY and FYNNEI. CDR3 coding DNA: TGTGCCAGCAGCCCGACAGGGCTTTCTAACTATGGCTACACCTTC. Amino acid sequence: CASSPTGLSNYGYTF.

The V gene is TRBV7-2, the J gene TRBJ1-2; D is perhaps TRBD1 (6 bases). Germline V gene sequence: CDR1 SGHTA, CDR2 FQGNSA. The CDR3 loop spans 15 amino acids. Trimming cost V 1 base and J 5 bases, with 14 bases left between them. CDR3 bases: TGTGCCAGCAGCTTAGTTAGGGACACCCTATATGGCTACACCTTC. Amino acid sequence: CASSLVRDTLYGYTF.

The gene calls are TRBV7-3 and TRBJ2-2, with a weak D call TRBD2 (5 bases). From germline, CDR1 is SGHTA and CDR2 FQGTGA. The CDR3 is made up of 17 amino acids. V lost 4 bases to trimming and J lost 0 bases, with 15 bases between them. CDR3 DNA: TGTGCCAGCAGCTCCCCGCGCGGACTGGCGAACACCGGGGAGCTGTTTTTT. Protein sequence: CASSSPRGLANTGELFF.

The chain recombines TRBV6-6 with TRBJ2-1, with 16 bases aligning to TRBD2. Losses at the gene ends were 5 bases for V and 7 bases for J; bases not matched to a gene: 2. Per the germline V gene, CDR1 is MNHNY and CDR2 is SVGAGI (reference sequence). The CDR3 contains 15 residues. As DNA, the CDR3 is TGTGCCAGCAGTCGGGGACTAGCGGGAGGGAATGAGCAGTTCTTC. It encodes CASSRGLAGGNEQFF.